These T cell receptor beta chains were read from a single sample in a study of tumor-infiltrating lymphocytes in localized non-small cell lung cancer. TCRdb's copy holds only in-frame clones and misses some; the assay was immunoSEQ multiplex PCR. Of about 7,100 clones listed, under 80% were seen once; the top ten hold about 13%. The specimen sequenced was uninvolved lung tissue not adjacent to the tumor. These receptors all stem from a human donor with non-small cell lung cancer. Both conserved end residues are part of each CDR3. Each record gives: clone size, CDR3 length, D gene, J gene, V gene, CDR3 protein, CDR3 DNA. The D gene is left open where the match is weak. Only some rows state a clone size, as once, few, many or a class for expanded clones.

few,11,NA,TRBJ1-2,TRBV6-5,CASSSGVGYTF,TGTGCCAGCAGTTCCGGGGTTGGCTACACCTTC
few,13,TRBD1,TRBJ1-1,TRBV29-1,CSVVGQGGTEAFF,TGCAGCGTTGTTGGACAGGGGGGCACTGAAGCTTTCTTT
NA,16,NA,TRBJ2-3,TRBV6-5,CASSYGGPRATDTQYF,TGTGCCAGCAGTTACGGGGGGCCCCGGGCCACAGATACGCAGTATTTT
NA,14,NA,TRBJ1-1,TRBV25-1,CASSESEGYTEAFF,TGTGCCAGCAGTGAATCCGAGGGCTACACTGAAGCTTTCTTT
few,13,NA,TRBJ2-2,TRBV19,CASGTYTGGELFF,TGTGCCAGTGGGACCTACACCGGCGGGGAGCTGTTTTTT
NA,15,NA,TRBJ1-2,TRBV6-1,CASSEALGASGGYTF,TGTGCCAGCAGTGAAGCGCTTGGAGCTTCTGGGGGCTACACCTTC
NA,15,TRBD1,TRBJ2-2,TRBV2,CASTLTVQGAGELFF,TGTGCCAGCACCTTGACAGTTCAGGGGGCCGGGGAGCTGTTTTTT
once,16,NA,TRBJ2-1,TRBV5-6,CASSLERGGDHNEQFF,TGTGCCAGCAGCTTGGAAAGGGGAGGTGATCACAATGAGCAGTTCTTC
NA,13,TRBD1,TRBJ1-5,TRBV19,CASRTGGGQPQHF,TGTGCCAGTAGAACAGGGGGTGGTCAGCCCCAGCATTTT
NA,12,NA,TRBJ1-1,TRBV5-6,CASSLSGVRAFF,TGTGCCAGCAGCTTGTCAGGGGTGCGAGCTTTCTTT
NA,13,NA,TRBJ2-7,TRBV6-1,CASTKQGGYEQYF,TGTGCCAGCACTAAACAGGGTGGGTACGAGCAGTACTTC
NA,14,NA,TRBJ1-2,TRBV5-6,CASSPGTELYGYTF,TGTGCCAGCAGCCCGGGGACCGAACTCTATGGCTACACCTTC
NA,15,TRBD1,TRBJ2-7,TRBV5-1,CASSLEGQGYEEQYF,TGCGCCAGCAGCTTGGAGGGACAGGGGTACGAAGAGCAGTACTTC
NA,14,NA,TRBJ2-1,TRBV25-1,CATSAPAGGNEQFF,TGTGCCACCTCGGCCCCGGCCGGAGGCAATGAGCAGTTCTTC
few,14,NA,TRBJ1-6,TRBV4-2,CASSRATENSPLHF,TGTGCCAGCAGCCGAGCTACGGAAAATTCACCCCTCCACTTT